These 22 T cell receptor beta chains originate from one sample sequenced in a study of blood T cell repertoires in COVID-19. Only in-frame clones appear in the TCRdb table, and some are missing; sequencing was by immunoSEQ multiplex PCR. The top ten clones hold roughly a sixth of a sample with roughly 200,000 clones, around 85% of them seen once. Input material: PBMCs or T cells enriched from blood (not recorded which). The receptors stem from a man aged 40-49 years who had recovered from COVID-19.

The chain links TRBV6-5 to TRBJ2-5; D remains ambiguous. V was pared by 7 bases and J by 2 bases, with 5 bases between. CDR3 length equals 11 residues. CDR1 is MNHEY and CDR2 is SVGAGI in the germline V gene. Here the CDR3 reads CASTQQETQYF. CDR3 nucleotides: TGTGCCAGCACTCAGCAAGAGACCCAGTACTTC.

The J gene is TRBJ1-3, the V gene TRBV14; D ambiguous. CDR1 SGHDN and CDR2 FVKESK come from the germline V gene. V lost 1 base to trimming and J lost 8 bases, with 18 bases between them. This CDR3 region has 16 residues. In nucleotides, the CDR3 is TGTGCCAGCAGCCAAGTTTCCGGGTTTGTGGAAGACACCATATATTTT. Translated: CASSQVSGFVEDTIYF.

The chain carries TRBV29-1 and TRBJ2-1, with D possibly being TRBD1 (6 bases). The ends were cut back, 3 bases at V and 10 bases at J, with 25 bases in the middle. CDR3 length: 16 amino acids. The germline gives CDR1 SQVTM, CDR2 ANQGSEA. This CDR3 is CSVDVGQGMGAKEQFF. The DNA for the CDR3 is TGCAGCGTTGATGTGGGTCAGGGGATGGGGGCAAAGGAGCAGTTCTTC.

The chain joins TRBV10-3 to TRBJ2-7, with a weak D call TRBD1 (6 bases). V lost 9 bases and J lost 0, with 9 bases in between. The CDR3 is 12 amino acids. CDR1 ENHRY and CDR2 SYGVKD come from the germline V gene. DNA of the CDR3: TGTGCCATTGGGACATCCTCCTACGAGCAGTACTTC. This encodes CAIGTSSYEQYF.

V usage is TRBV27 and J usage is TRBJ2-7, with D possibly matching TRBD1 (5 bases). Looked up from germline, CDR1 is MNHEY and CDR2 is SMNVEV (reference sequence). The length of the CDR3 is 18 residues. V was shortened by 2 bases and J by 5 bases, with 25 bases between the two germline ends. Here the CDR3 DNA reads TGTGCCAGCAGTTTAATGCCCGTCGGGCAGGGAAGGAAGGACGAGCAGTACTTC. Its translation: CASSLMPVGQGRKDEQYF.

The V gene is TRBV13, the J gene TRBJ2-7, with 10 bases fitting TRBD1. The V gene end was trimmed by 4 bases and the J gene end by 2 bases; junction bases not matched to a gene: 5. CDR3 length: 15 residues. Germline V lookup: CDR1 PRHDT, CDR2 FYEKMQ (reference sequence). The CDR3 reads CASSSGQGFAYEQYF. For the CDR3, the DNA is TGTGCCAGCAGCTCGGGACAGGGGTTTGCCTACGAGCAGTACTTC. Full variable domain (remainder filled in from reference TRBV13 and TRBJ2-7): AAGVIQSPRHLIKEKRETATLKCYPIPRHDTVYWYQQGPGQDPQFLISFYEKMQSDKGSIPDRFSAQQFSDYHSELNMSSLELGDSALYFCASSSGQGFAYEQYFGPGTRLTVT.

For the CDR3, the DNA is TGTGCCAGCTCACCAGAGGGACAGGGGACCCTCTCGAGCAAAAACATTCAGTACTTC. Residues: CASSPEGQGTLSSKNIQYF. V usage is TRBV18 and J usage is TRBJ2-4, with TRBD1 identical over 10 bases. The J segment lost 3 bases and the V segment lost 2 bases, leaving 13 bases of the junction unmatched. The CDR3 spans 19 residues. Per germline, CDR1 KGHSH and CDR2 LQKENI.

The chain employs TRBV2 and TRBJ1-1, with D maybe TRBD1 (6 bases). Between the trimmed V and J ends, which lost 2 bases and 0 bases, there was a span of 19 bases. The CDR3 totals 18 residues. Germline V gives CDR1 SNHLY, CDR2 FYNNEI. CDR3 residues: CASSEILDSRGLNTEAFF. Written as DNA, the CDR3 is TGTGCCAGCAGTGAAATTCTTGATAGTAGGGGGTTGAACACTGAAGCTTTCTTT.

This chain connects TRBV4-3 to TRBJ2-7; 9 bases agree with TRBD1. Germline loops: CDR1 LGHNA, CDR2 YSLEER. J lost 4 bases, V lost 1 base, and 14 bases had no gene match. This CDR3 comprises 18 residues. As DNA, the CDR3 is TGCGCCAGCAGCCAAGTCCCCGCCGGGACAGGGAGGGTATACGAGCAGTACTTC. It encodes CASSQVPAGTGRVYEQYF.

The J gene is TRBJ1-4, the V gene TRBV5-1; 8 nucleotides agree with TRBD1. V shed 4 bases, J shed 5 bases, and the junction held 10 bases outside the gene matches. This CDR3 is 16 amino acids long. From germline, CDR1 is SGHRS and CDR2 YFSETQ. For the CDR3, the DNA is TGCGCCAGCAGCGCGGGACAGGCGTCGATAAATGAAAAACTGTTTTTT. Translation gives CASSAGQASINEKLFF.

The chain employs TRBV7-9 and TRBJ2-1; 12 bases are shared with TRBD2. The V segment lost 4 bases and the J segment 8 bases; nucleotides outside the gene matches: 6. The length of the CDR3 is 15 residues. Germline CDR1 SEHNR, CDR2 FQNEAQ (reference sequence). CDR3 in DNA: TGTGCCAGCAGCTCTAGCGGGAGGGACGTAGATGAGCAGTTCTTC. Its protein product is CASSSSGRDVDEQFF. Based on the CDR3 plus reference TRBV7-9 and TRBJ2-1, the full variable domain is DTGVSQNPRHKITKRGQNVTFRCDPISEHNRLYWYRQTLGQGPEFLTYFQNEAQLEKSRLLSDRFSAERPKGSFSTLEIQRTEQGDSAMYLCASSSSGRDVDEQFFGPGTRLTVL.

The genes are TRBV19 and TRBJ1-5, with 9 bases aligning to TRBD1. Trimming cost V 2 bases and J 7 bases; bases outside gene matches: 6. CDR3 length equals 15 residues. Germline CDR1 and CDR2: LNHDA and SQIVND (reference sequence). The CDR3 bases are TGTGCCAGTAGTATAAGGGGACAGGGAAACCAGCCCCAGCATTTT. Protein sequence: CASSIRGQGNQPQHF.

V and J are TRBV2 and TRBJ2-2; 7 nucleotides agree with TRBD2. Germline V gives CDR1 SNHLY, CDR2 FYNNEI. Trimming took 3 bases from V and 1 from J; bases not matched to a gene: 2. The CDR3 spans 15 residues. The CDR3 DNA is TGTGCCAGCAGTGAGCGGGAGATGAACACCGGGGAGCTGTTTTTT. Protein sequence: CASSEREMNTGELFF.

This clone was seen once. Here the CDR3 DNA reads TGCAGTGCTAGTATTTCATCCGAGCAGTACTTC. It translates to CSASISSEQYF. J is TRBJ2-7 and V is TRBV20-1, with unresolved D. CDR1 is DFQATT, CDR2 SNEGSKA, per germline (reference sequence). The CDR3 has 11 residues. V lost 3 bases to trimming and J lost 6 bases, with 9 bases between them.

The chain combines TRBV7-2 with TRBJ2-3, with a possible D match to TRBD2 (5 bases). The CDR3 is 15 amino acids. V was pared by 2 bases and J by 5 bases, with 14 bases between. The germline V gene has CDR1 SGHTA and CDR2 FQGNSA. The CDR3 loop is CASSLFYGMGDTQYF. CDR3 coding DNA: TGTGCCAGCAGCTTATTTTACGGGATGGGAGATACGCAGTATTTT.

Only a few counts were recorded for this clone. CDR3 protein: CASSPNPAGGYDEQYF. CDR3 DNA sequence: TGTGCCAGCAGCCCTAATCCCGCAGGGGGCTACGACGAGCAGTACTTC. The chain employs TRBV4-2 and TRBJ2-7; 8 positions agree with TRBD1. With 4 bases clipped from V and 5 bases from J, the junction kept 13 bases outside the gene matches. This CDR3 contains 16 residues. CDR1 and CDR2 from the germline V gene are LGHNA and YNFKEQ.

The V call is TRBV6-1, the J call TRBJ2-7, with TRBD1 identical over 7 bases. The germline gives CDR1 MNHNS, CDR2 SASEGT. CDR3 length equals 18 residues. Trimming cost V 4 bases and J 2 bases; bases outside gene matches: 17. The CDR3 sequence: CASSGTLRGQGVTYEQYF. The CDR3 bases are TGTGCCAGCAGTGGGACCCTCAGGGGCCAGGGGGTGACCTACGAGCAGTACTTC.

Comment on this clone: The sample holds other DNA sequences that translate to the same CDR3. The gene calls are TRBV5-1 and TRBJ2-2; D may be TRBD1 (5 bases). V was trimmed by 3 bases and J by 5 bases, leaving 14 bases between them. CDR1 is SGHRS and CDR2 is YFSETQ in the germline V gene. The CDR3 runs to 15 residues. CDR3 DNA: TGCGCCAGCAGCTGGGGCGGTCGTGGGACCGGGGAGCTGTTTTTT. Translating it yields CASSWGGRGTGELFF.

The CDR3 spells CAISPGQGARGTGELFF. CDR3 DNA: TGTGCCATCAGTCCCGGACAGGGGGCGCGAGGCACCGGGGAGCTGTTTTTT. The V call is TRBV10-3, the J call TRBJ2-2; 11 bases align to TRBD1. The CDR3 sequence is 17 residues long. CDR1 is ENHRY and CDR2 is SYGVKD in the germline V gene. V was pared by 5 bases and J by 4 bases, with 9 bases of the junction left unmatched.

A single count supports this clone. The V gene is TRBV18, the J gene TRBJ2-1; 11 nucleotides match TRBD2. This CDR3 has 14 residues. J gave up 5 bases and V 3 bases, and 0 bases lay outside the gene matches. Germline-derived CDR1 and CDR2 are KGHSH and LQKENI. CDR3 nucleotide sequence: TGTGCCAGCTCACCGGGACTAGCGGACAATGAGCAGTTCTTC. Translating gives CASSPGLADNEQFF.

This clone was seen ten or more times. The genes are TRBV9 and TRBJ1-1; D perhaps matches TRBD1 (6 bases). CDR3 length: 14 amino acids. V was trimmed by 3 bases and J by 1 base, leaving 10 bases between them. Germline V gene data show CDR1 as SGDLS and CDR2 as YYNGEE. The CDR3 nucleotides are TGTGCCAGCAGCGGAAGGGGGGGGAACACTGAAGCTTTCTTT. Protein: CASSGRGGNTEAFF. The variable domain in full, with the rest retrieved from reference TRBV9 and TRBJ1-1, is DSGVTQTPKHLITATGQRVTLRCSPRSGDLSVYWYQQSLDQGLQFLIQYYNGEERAKGNILERFSAQQFPDLHSELNLSSLELGDSALYFCASSGRGGNTEAFFGQGTRLTVV.

V and J are TRBV6-5 and TRBJ2-7; D may be TRBD2 (5 bases). The CDR3 is 14 amino acids. V gave up 7 bases and J gave up 3 bases, with 16 bases separating them. Germline V gene data show CDR1 as MNHEY and CDR2 as SVGAGI. CDR3 sequence reads: CASIPDWGDYEQYF. CDR3 bases: TGTGCCAGCATTCCGGACTGGGGAGACTACGAGCAGTACTTC.